Shown below are 5 T cell receptor beta chains from a single sample sequenced in a study of blood T cell repertoires in COVID-19. The protocol was immunoSEQ multiplex PCR, while the TCRdb copy is restricted to in-frame clones and leaves out a portion. Counted here are 200,000 or so clones, about 80% occurring once; the ten biggest clones make up approximately 7.6%. Sequencing input: PBMCs or T cells enriched from blood (not recorded which). These receptors originate from a man aged 35-49 years who had recovered from COVID-19.

V usage is TRBV9 and J usage is TRBJ2-1, with 8 bases fitting TRBD1. After removal of 2 bases from V and 2 bases from J, the junction contained 3 bases not matched to a gene. Germline CDR1 reads SGDLS; CDR2 reads YYNGEE. The CDR3 totals 15 residues. The DNA for the CDR3 is TGTGCCAGCAGCGTCTACAGGGGGACCTACAATGAGCAGTTCTTC. It yields the protein CASSVYRGTYNEQFF. Filled out from reference TRBV9 and TRBJ2-1, the complete variable domain reads DSGVTQTPKHLITATGQRVTLRCSPRSGDLSVYWYQQSLDQGLQFLIQYYNGEERAKGNILERFSAQQFPDLHSELNLSSLELGDSALYFCASSVYRGTYNEQFFGPGTRLTVL.

The table lists this clone with a count of one. The chain links TRBV2 to TRBJ2-7; 8 bases fit TRBD2. This CDR3 region has 13 residues. Germline V CDR1 and CDR2: SNHLY, FYNNEI. With V trimmed by 8 bases and J by 1 base, 4 bases remained unmatched. The CDR3 region is CASSGGWSYEQYF. In DNA, the CDR3 is TGTGCCAGCTCGGGGGGGTGGTCCTACGAGCAGTACTTC.

The rearrangement joins TRBV5-1 to TRBJ2-3; 13 nucleotides agree with TRBD2. J was trimmed by 9 bases and V by 4 bases; bases with no gene match: 8. The length of the CDR3 is 15 residues. Germline CDR1 SGHRS, CDR2 YFSETQ. The CDR3 spells CASSGTSGGASTQYF. In nucleotides, the CDR3 is TGCGCCAGCAGCGGAACTAGCGGGGGGGCCTCAACGCAGTATTTT.

This clone appeared once. CDR3 amino acids: CASSGGTFFTDTQYF. In DNA form, the CDR3 reads TGTGCCAGCAGTGGAGGGACTTTTTTCACAGATACGCAGTATTTT. This sequence joins TRBV2 and TRBJ2-3; TRBD2 might be the D (6 bases). Trimming cost V 4 bases and J 2 bases, with 13 bases left between them. The CDR3 sequence is 15 residues long. The germline V gene has CDR1 SNHLY and CDR2 FYNNEI.

This sequence joins TRBV19 and TRBJ1-6, with a possible D match to TRBD1 (6 bases). Germline CDR1 reads LNHDA; CDR2 reads SQIVND (reference sequence). The V end was cut by 0 bases, the J end by 7 bases, with 10 bases between. The CDR3 contains 15 residues. CDR3 in DNA: TGTGCCAGTAGTATAGATTTCCAGGGGAATTCACCCCTCCACTTT. Its protein is CASSIDFQGNSPLHF.